This entry lists 13 T cell receptor beta chains sequenced from one sample in a study of T cell changes during pregnancy in multiple sclerosis. Profiled with immunoSEQ multiplex PCR; TCRdb holds only in-frame clones, not every one. The sample includes about 57,000 clones, just over 90% of them seen just once. This sample comprised peripheral blood, obtained after pregnancy. Receptor source: a female donor with multiple sclerosis, enrolled in a pregnancy study.

The chain links TRBV30 to TRBJ1-2; possibly TRBD1 for D (5 bases). Germline-derived CDR1 and CDR2 are GTSNPN and SVGIG (reference sequence). The CDR3 extends over 13 amino acids. V was clipped by 3 bases and J by 5 bases, with 13 bases between them. CDR3 amino acids: CAWRGTGMYGYTF. CDR3 coding DNA: TGTGCCTGGAGGGGGACTGGGATGTATGGCTACACCTTC.

The rearrangement uses TRBV28 and TRBJ1-1; D is possibly TRBD1 (6 bases). Trimming pared 6 bases from V and 11 bases from J, leaving 16 bases between. Germline CDR1 MDHEN, CDR2 SYDVKM. This CDR3 comprises 12 residues. This CDR3 is CASSYYREGAFF. For the CDR3, the DNA is TGTGCCAGCAGCTACTACAGGGAAGGTGCTTTCTTT.

V usage is TRBV9 and J usage is TRBJ1-3, with D possibly TRBD1 on 6 matching bases. CDR3 length: 14 amino acids. Per the germline V gene, CDR1 is SGDLS and CDR2 is YYNGEE. V was pared by 3 bases and J by 4 bases, with 11 bases between. CDR3 DNA sequence: TGTGCCAGCAGCGGCCCAGGGGTAGGAAACACCATATATTTT. This sequence encodes CASSGPGVGNTIYF.

This clone was observed a single time. The genes are TRBV27 and TRBJ2-1; a possible D gene is TRBD1 (5 bases). Germline CDR1 MNHEY, CDR2 SMNVEV (reference sequence). The CDR3 totals 14 residues. Deletions cut 2 bases from V and 0 bases from J, with 5 bases between. The CDR3 DNA follows: TGTGCCAGCAGTTTAGGGGCCTCCTACAATGAGCAGTTCTTC. Its translation is CASSLGASYNEQFF.

This chain links TRBV7-9 with TRBJ1-2, with D unclear. There are 16 residues in the CDR3. CDR1 and CDR2 from the germline V gene are SEHNR and FQNEAQ (reference sequence). V shed 5 bases and J shed 3 bases, with 19 bases lying between them. The chain's CDR3 is CASSDSWAPFDYGYTF. The CDR3 DNA reads TGTGCCAGCAGCGATTCCTGGGCGCCGTTCGACTATGGCTACACCTTC.

The chain recombines TRBV19 with TRBJ1-6; no clear D gene. Per the germline V gene, CDR1 is LNHDA and CDR2 is SQIVND (reference sequence). Trimming took 5 bases from V and 8 from J, leaving 16 bases between them. CDR3 length: 15 residues. The CDR3 sequence: CASSSRPGAHSPLHF. CDR3 DNA: TGTGCCAGTAGTTCCCGGCCGGGTGCCCATTCACCCCTCCACTTT.

The chain has TRBV10-3 and TRBJ1-1, with 7 bases aligning to TRBD1. The junction had 12 bases not matched to a gene; V was cut back by 10 bases and J by 1 base. The CDR3 is 15 amino acids. CDR1 and CDR2 from the germline V gene are ENHRY and SYGVKD. CDR3 amino acids: CATLERQGGNTEAFF. DNA of the CDR3: TGTGCCACCTTGGAAAGACAGGGAGGGAACACTGAAGCTTTCTTT.

This rearrangement joins TRBV10-3 to TRBJ2-1, with 7 bases fitting TRBD1. Per the germline V gene, CDR1 is ENHRY and CDR2 is SYGVKD. This CDR3 is built from 13 residues. With V trimmed by 9 bases and J by 0 bases, 2 bases remained unmatched. The CDR3 reads CAMGDSSYNEQFF. The CDR3 DNA is TGTGCCATGGGGGACAGCTCCTACAATGAGCAGTTCTTC.

The J gene is TRBJ1-1, the V gene TRBV14; a possible D gene is TRBD1 (5 bases). The V and J ends lost 1 base and 4 bases respectively, with 7 bases between them. CDR3 size: 13 residues. Germline V gene data show CDR1 as SGHDN and CDR2 as FVKESK. CDR3 sequence reads: CASSQVRGTEAFF. In DNA form, the CDR3 reads TGTGCCAGCAGCCAAGTAAGGGGCACTGAAGCTTTCTTT.

The chain joins TRBV18 to TRBJ2-7, with D possibly TRBD2 on 5 matching bases. The CDR3 runs to 17 residues. The germline gives CDR1 KGHSH, CDR2 LQKENI. V was cut by 2 bases and J by 0 bases, with 17 bases left in between. This CDR3 is CASSPDRGRTSSYEQYF. For the CDR3, the DNA is TGTGCCAGCTCACCAGATAGAGGGAGAACTAGCTCCTACGAGCAGTACTTC.

The chain combines TRBV14 with TRBJ1-1; D is possibly TRBD1 (5 bases). There are 14 residues in the CDR3. Looked up from germline, CDR1 is SGHDN and CDR2 is FVKESK. V lost 2 bases to trimming and J lost 10 bases, with 17 bases between them. The CDR3 reads CASSQKGRFLGAFF. In nucleotides, the CDR3 is TGTGCCAGCAGCCAAAAGGGGCGGTTTTTGGGAGCTTTCTTT.

CDR3 in DNA: TGCGCCACCAAGCGATCCGGGACTAGCGGCTCCTACGAGCAGTACTTC. It yields the protein CATKRSGTSGSYEQYF. The genes are TRBV5-1 and TRBJ2-7; the match to TRBD2 covers 11 bases. V lost 9 bases to trimming and J lost 0 bases; unmatched junction nucleotides: 11. There are 16 residues in the CDR3. CDR1 and CDR2 from the germline V gene are SGHRS and YFSETQ.

This clone was recorded once. The chain recombines TRBV12-5 with TRBJ2-7; D remains unclear. Germline V gene lookup returns CDR1 LGHNT and CDR2 FRNRAP. The CDR3 is 14 residues long. V was trimmed by 1 base and J by 3 bases, leaving 10 bases between them. This chain's CDR3 is CASGLGLSYYEQYF. The CDR3 region has the DNA TGTGCTAGTGGTTTGGGGTTGAGCTACTACGAGCAGTACTTC.